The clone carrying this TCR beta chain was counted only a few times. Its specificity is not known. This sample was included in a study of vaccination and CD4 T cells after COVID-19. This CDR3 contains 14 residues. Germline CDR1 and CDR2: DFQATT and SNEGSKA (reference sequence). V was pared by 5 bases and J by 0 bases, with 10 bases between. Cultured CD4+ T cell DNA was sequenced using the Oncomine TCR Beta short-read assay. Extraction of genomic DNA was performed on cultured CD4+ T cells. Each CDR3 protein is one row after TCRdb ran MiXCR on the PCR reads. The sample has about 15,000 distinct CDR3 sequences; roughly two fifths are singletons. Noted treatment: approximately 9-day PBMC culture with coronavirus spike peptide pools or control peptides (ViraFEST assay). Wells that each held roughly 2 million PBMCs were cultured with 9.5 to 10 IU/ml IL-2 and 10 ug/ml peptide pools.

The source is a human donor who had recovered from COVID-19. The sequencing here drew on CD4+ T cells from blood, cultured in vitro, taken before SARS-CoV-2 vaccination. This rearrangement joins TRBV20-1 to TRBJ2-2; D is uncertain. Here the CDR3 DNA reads TGCAGTGCTTTGACGGAACCGAACACCGGGGAGCTGTTTTTT. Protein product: CSALTEPNTGELFF.